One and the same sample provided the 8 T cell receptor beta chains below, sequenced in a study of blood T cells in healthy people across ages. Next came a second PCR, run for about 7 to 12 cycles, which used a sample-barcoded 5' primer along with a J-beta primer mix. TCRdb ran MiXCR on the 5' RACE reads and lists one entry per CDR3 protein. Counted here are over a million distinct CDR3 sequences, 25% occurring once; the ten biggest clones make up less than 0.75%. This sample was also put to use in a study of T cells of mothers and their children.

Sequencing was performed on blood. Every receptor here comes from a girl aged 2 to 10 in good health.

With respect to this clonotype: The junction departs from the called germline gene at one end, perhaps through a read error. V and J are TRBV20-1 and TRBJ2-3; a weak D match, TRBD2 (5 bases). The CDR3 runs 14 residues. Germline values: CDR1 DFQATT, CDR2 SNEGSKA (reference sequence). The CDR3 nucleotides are TGCAGTGCTAGAAGGTCTGGAGGCACGGATACGCAGTATTTT. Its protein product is CSARRSGGTDTQYF.

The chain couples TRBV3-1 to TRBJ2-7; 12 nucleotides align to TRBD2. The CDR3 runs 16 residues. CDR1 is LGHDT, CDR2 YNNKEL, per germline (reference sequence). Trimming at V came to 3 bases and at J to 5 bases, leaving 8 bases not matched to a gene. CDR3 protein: CASSQTSGSFWDEQYF. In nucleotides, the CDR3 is TGTGCCAGCAGCCAGACTAGCGGGAGTTTCTGGGACGAGCAGTACTTC.

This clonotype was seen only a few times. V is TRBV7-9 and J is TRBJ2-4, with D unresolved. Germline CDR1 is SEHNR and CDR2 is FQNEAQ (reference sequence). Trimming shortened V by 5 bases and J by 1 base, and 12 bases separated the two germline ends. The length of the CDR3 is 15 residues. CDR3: CASSGWGQAKNIQYF. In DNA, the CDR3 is TGTGCCAGCAGCGGTTGGGGTCAGGCCAAAAACATTCAGTACTTC.

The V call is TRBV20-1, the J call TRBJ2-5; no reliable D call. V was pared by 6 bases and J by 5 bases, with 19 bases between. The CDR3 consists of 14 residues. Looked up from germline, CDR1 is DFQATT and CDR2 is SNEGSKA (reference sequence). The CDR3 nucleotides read TGCAGTGCCGCCGGCTCCTCTATCGGGGAGACCCAGTACTTC. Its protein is CSAAGSSIGETQYF.

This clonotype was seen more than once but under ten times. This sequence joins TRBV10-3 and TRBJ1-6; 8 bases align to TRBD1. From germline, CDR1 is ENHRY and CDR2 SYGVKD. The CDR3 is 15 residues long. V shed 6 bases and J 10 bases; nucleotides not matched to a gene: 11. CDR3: CAISAEQQGDSPLHF. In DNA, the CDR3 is TGTGCCATCAGCGCCGAACAACAGGGGGACTCACCCCTCCACTTT.

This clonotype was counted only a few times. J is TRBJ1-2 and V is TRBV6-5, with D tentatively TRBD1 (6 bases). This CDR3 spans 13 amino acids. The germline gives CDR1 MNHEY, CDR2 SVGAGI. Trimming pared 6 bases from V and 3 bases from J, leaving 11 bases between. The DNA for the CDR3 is TGTGCCAGCAGAAACAGGGAGGACTATGGCTACACCTTC. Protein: CASRNREDYGYTF.

DNA for the CDR3: TGCAGTGCAACACCCTACAGGAGCTCCTACAATGAGCAGTTCTTC. It codes for CSATPYRSSYNEQFF. The chain links TRBV20-1 to TRBJ2-1; tentative D call: TRBD1 (5 bases). V lost 6 bases and J 0 bases, leaving 15 bases between the germline ends. This CDR3 has 15 residues. Germline CDR1 and CDR2: DFQATT and SNEGSKA (reference sequence).

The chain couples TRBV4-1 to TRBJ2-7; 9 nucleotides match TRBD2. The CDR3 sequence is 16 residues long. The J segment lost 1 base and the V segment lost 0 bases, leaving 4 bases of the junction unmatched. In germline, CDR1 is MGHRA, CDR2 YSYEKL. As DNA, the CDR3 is TGCGCCAGCAGCCAAGATATCACTAGCGGGTCCTACGAGCAGTACTTC. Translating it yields CASSQDITSGSYEQYF.